Below are 25 T cell receptor beta chains sequenced from a single sample in a study of PD-L1 blockade in urothelial cancer. Profiling relied on immunoSEQ multiplex PCR, and the TCRdb table lists in-frame clones only, not all of them. The table has 50,000 or so clones, roughly 84% seen once. Noted time point: peripheral blood 6 weeks after treatment start. The starting material was PBMCs, obtained around atezolizumab (anti-PD-L1) treatment. These receptors were collected from a man between 50 and 59 years old with urothelial cancer.

The CDR3 sequence is CASSLLEGGRAPYEQYF. The DNA for the CDR3 is TGTGCCAGCAGTTTATTGGAGGGCGGGAGGGCCCCCTACGAGCAGTACTTC. V gene TRBV28 combines with J gene TRBJ2-7; 9 bases fit TRBD2. V trimming: 1 base; J trimming: 2 bases; junction bases outside the gene matches: 9. Germline V gene data show CDR1 as MDHEN and CDR2 as SYDVKM. This CDR3 spans 17 amino acids.

V gene TRBV6-1 combines with J gene TRBJ2-7; D is undetermined. In germline, CDR1 is MNHNS, CDR2 SASEGT. The CDR3 contains 14 residues. The ends were cut back, 6 bases at V and 2 bases at J, with 14 bases in the middle. Here the CDR3 reads CASRPLGDPYEQYF. In DNA form, the CDR3 reads TGTGCCAGCAGGCCCCTCGGAGACCCCTACGAGCAGTACTTC.

The chain links TRBV6-1 to TRBJ2-7; 8 bases are a match to TRBD1. Germline CDR1 is MNHNS and CDR2 is SASEGT. V shed 11 bases and J 7 bases; nucleotides not matched to a gene: 13. The length of the CDR3 is 13 residues. The CDR3 loop is CACRGTGLGEQYF. Written as DNA, the CDR3 is TGTGCCTGCCGAGGGACAGGCCTAGGGGAGCAGTACTTC.

The V gene is TRBV7-9, the J gene TRBJ1-3; unclear D gene. The V gene lost 5 bases and the J gene lost 4 bases, with 15 bases spanning the gap. The CDR3 is 15 residues long. Germline V gives CDR1 SEHNR, CDR2 FQNEAQ (reference sequence). This CDR3 reads CASSMNRSSGNTIYF. The CDR3 bases are TGTGCCAGCAGCATGAACCGGTCCTCCGGAAACACCATATATTTT.

The chain carries TRBV9 and TRBJ1-2; no clear D gene. This CDR3 is 16 amino acids long. Germline values: CDR1 SGDLS, CDR2 YYNGEE. The V gene lost 4 bases and the J gene lost 3 bases, with 19 bases spanning the gap. Here the CDR3 reads CASSPTPGVDYYGYTF. The CDR3 DNA is TGTGCCAGCAGCCCTACCCCGGGAGTGGATTACTATGGCTACACCTTC.

The chain has TRBV5-6 and TRBJ2-7; the D gene is possibly TRBD2 (7 bases). CDR1 is SGHDT, CDR2 YYEEEE, per germline. The CDR3 totals 13 residues. Deletions cut 5 bases from V and 2 bases from J, with 11 bases between. The CDR3 loop reads CASRGGGTYEQYF. CDR3 nucleotides: TGTGCCAGCAGGGGAGGGGGGACCTACGAGCAGTACTTC.

The chain joins TRBV11-2 to TRBJ1-1, with 7 bases lining up with TRBD1. CDR1 is SGHAT, CDR2 FQNNGV, per germline. The CDR3 is 16 residues long. The V gene end was trimmed by 0 bases and the J gene end by 5 bases; junction bases not matched to a gene: 9. DNA of the CDR3: TGTGCCAGCAGCTTAGACCCCACGACAGGGAGGACTGAAGCTTTCTTT. Encoded protein: CASSLDPTTGRTEAFF.

CDR3 DNA: TGTGCCAGCAGCTCCAATCTCGGGGGCACCATATATTTT. This sequence encodes CASSSNLGGTIYF. This rearrangement joins TRBV7-3 to TRBJ1-3; D may be TRBD1 (5 bases). This CDR3 has 13 residues. Trimming removed 4 bases from V and 9 bases from J, with 13 bases in between. The germline V gene encodes CDR1 SGHTA and CDR2 FQGTGA.

The chain employs TRBV4-2 and TRBJ2-7, with D possibly being TRBD2 (6 bases). The CDR3 spans 13 residues. Germline V gene data show CDR1 as LGHNA and CDR2 as YNFKEQ. The V end lost 1 base, the J end lost 7 bases, and 11 bases lay between the germline ends. Here the CDR3 reads CASSQAAGSEQYF. As DNA, the CDR3 is TGTGCCAGCAGCCAAGCTGCGGGGAGTGAGCAGTACTTC.

The chain couples TRBV7-8 to TRBJ1-1, with 11 positions matching TRBD1. Germline CDR1 SGHVS, CDR2 FQNEAQ. Trimming at V came to 5 bases and at J to 2 bases, leaving 7 bases not matched to a gene. The CDR3 totals 16 residues. The CDR3 sequence: CASSGGTGGTNTEAFF. CDR3 bases: TGTGCCAGCAGCGGCGGGACAGGGGGAACCAACACTGAAGCTTTCTTT.

This chain uses TRBV28 with TRBJ2-5; no clear D. The V and J ends lost 7 bases and 5 bases respectively, with 11 bases between them. The germline gives CDR1 MDHEN, CDR2 SYDVKM. The CDR3 length is 12 residues. The CDR3 DNA reads as TGTGCCAGCAACCAATACGGGGAGACCCAGTACTTC. It yields the protein CASNQYGETQYF.

This clone was counted a single time. The chain couples TRBV6-5 to TRBJ1-5; TRBD1 might be the D (6 bases). The germline V gene has CDR1 MNHEY and CDR2 SVGAGI. V was pared by 6 bases and J by 5 bases, with 14 bases between. This CDR3 is built from 14 residues. The CDR3 sequence is CASSRDRTHQPQHF. The CDR3 nucleotides are TGTGCCAGCAGCCGAGACAGGACTCATCAGCCCCAGCATTTT.

The chain links TRBV27 to TRBJ1-5; 10 bases map to TRBD1. CDR3 length: 16 residues. V lost 5 bases to trimming and J lost 7 bases; unmatched junction nucleotides: 11. CDR1 is MNHEY, CDR2 SMNVEV, per germline (reference sequence). CDR3 bases: TGTGCCAGCAGTACGTGGGACAGGGGAACTTGGCAGCCCCAGCATTTT. Amino acids: CASSTWDRGTWQPQHF.

The genes are TRBV5-1 and TRBJ2-1; 12 bases fit TRBD2. The V and J ends lost 3 bases and 6 bases, in that order; junction bases with no gene match: 7. Germline values: CDR1 SGHRS, CDR2 YFSETQ. This CDR3 comprises 16 residues. CDR3 DNA: TGCGCCAGCAGCTCCCTAACTAGCGGGGGGTCCAATGAGCAGTTCTTC. It specifies CASSSLTSGGSNEQFF. The entire variable domain, with the rest obtained from reference TRBV5-1 and TRBJ2-1, is as follows: KAGVTQTPRYLIKTRGQQVTLSCSPISGHRSVSWYQQTPGQGLQFLFEYFSETQRNKGNFPGRFSGRQFSNSRSEMNVSTLELGDSALYLCASSSLTSGGSNEQFFGPGTRLTVL.

This chain uses TRBV11-1 with TRBJ2-5; 7 bases fit TRBD1. CDR3 length: 16 amino acids. The ends lost 6 bases at V and 3 bases at J; junction bases unmatched: 13. The germline gives CDR1 SGHAT, CDR2 FQDESV (reference sequence). CDR3 nucleotides: TGTGCCAGCAGGCCCCGAACTTGGGACAGAGAAGAGACCCAGTACTTC. Its protein is CASRPRTWDREETQYF. The full variable domain, rest sourced from reference TRBV11-1 and TRBJ2-5, is EAEVAQSPRYKITEKSQAVAFWCDPISGHATLYWYRQILGQGPELLVQFQDESVVDDSQLPKDRFSAERLKGVDSTLKIQPAELGDSAMYLCASRPRTWDREETQYFGPGTRLLVL.

The rearrangement joins TRBV7-9 to TRBJ2-2; TRBD1 matches at 9 bases. Germline lookup yields CDR1 SEHNR and CDR2 FQNEAQ (reference sequence). The CDR3 totals 17 residues. J gave up 0 bases and V 5 bases, and 7 bases lay outside the gene matches. CDR3 loop: CASSGRRTGANTGELFF. The CDR3 DNA sequence: TGTGCCAGCAGCGGACGAAGGACAGGGGCGAACACCGGGGAGCTGTTTTTT.

The chain employs TRBV19 and TRBJ1-2; possible D gene TRBD1, 6 bases. Germline V lookup: CDR1 LNHDA, CDR2 SQIVND (reference sequence). The germline V and J ends were trimmed by 5 bases and 8 bases, with 21 bases remaining between them. The CDR3 sequence is 15 residues long. CDR3 loop: CASSPLGGLPGGYTF. The DNA of the CDR3 is TGTGCCAGTAGTCCCCTGGGGGGGCTACCGGGGGGCTACACCTTC.

V is TRBV28 and J is TRBJ2-4, with D possibly matching TRBD2 (5 bases). V was cut by 5 bases and J by 7 bases, with 12 bases left in between. The germline V gene has CDR1 MDHEN and CDR2 SYDVKM. The length of the CDR3 is 13 residues. CDR3 nucleotide sequence: TGTGCCAGCAGTCCGCAAACTAGGAACATTCAGTACTTC. It translates to CASSPQTRNIQYF. Full variable domain (rest looked up from reference TRBV28 and TRBJ2-4): DVKVTQSSRYLVKRTGEKVFLECVQDMDHENMFWYRQDPGLGLRLIYFSYDVKMKEKGDIPEGYSVSREKKERFSLILESASTNQTSMYLCASSPQTRNIQYFGAGTRLSVL.

This clone has only one observation. The chain combines TRBV28 with TRBJ2-7; TRBD2 agrees at 7 bases. The CDR3 runs to 17 residues. V trimming: 8 bases; J trimming: 7 bases; junction bases outside the gene matches: 23. Germline V gives CDR1 MDHEN, CDR2 SYDVKM. CDR3 region: CASGGGSHKASLREQYF. CDR3 bases: TGTGCCAGCGGGGGGGGATCACACAAGGCCTCTTTGAGGGAGCAGTACTTC. Combining the CDR3 with reference TRBV28 and TRBJ2-7 gives the whole variable domain DVKVTQSSRYLVKRTGEKVFLECVQDMDHENMFWYRQDPGLGLRLIYFSYDVKMKEKGDIPEGYSVSREKKERFSLILESASTNQTSMYLCASGGGSHKASLREQYFGPGTRLTVT.

The V call is TRBV28, the J call TRBJ1-5; no firm D call. The CDR3 loop spans 14 amino acids. V lost 4 bases to trimming and J lost 6 bases, with 13 bases between them. The germline CDR1 and CDR2 sequences are MDHEN and SYDVKM. The CDR3 coding sequence is TGTGCCAGCAGTTCGGAGAGGGAGGTTCAGCCCCAGCATTTT. It yields the protein CASSSEREVQPQHF. The whole variable domain, remainder taken from reference TRBV28 and TRBJ1-5, is DVKVTQSSRYLVKRTGEKVFLECVQDMDHENMFWYRQDPGLGLRLIYFSYDVKMKEKGDIPEGYSVSREKKERFSLILESASTNQTSMYLCASSSEREVQPQHFGDGTRLSIL.

The chain has TRBV27 and TRBJ2-1; 7 nucleotides agree with TRBD1. CDR1 and CDR2 from the germline V gene are MNHEY and SMNVEV (reference sequence). Trimming took 2 bases from V and 5 from J; bases not matched to a gene: 12. The CDR3 has 17 residues. The CDR3 sequence is CASSLEYRTGHHNEQFF. The DNA for the CDR3 is TGTGCCAGCAGTTTAGAGTACCGGACAGGTCACCACAATGAGCAGTTCTTC.

J is TRBJ2-5 and V is TRBV7-6, with D perhaps matching TRBD2 (5 bases). V was shortened by 2 bases and J by 10 bases, with 11 bases between the two germline ends. The CDR3 runs to 12 residues. Germline lookup yields CDR1 SGHVS and CDR2 FNYEAQ. The CDR3 region is CASSLRGPDQYF. In DNA form, the CDR3 reads TGTGCCAGCAGCTTACGGGGTCCGGACCAGTACTTC.

This chain links TRBV11-2 with TRBJ1-2, with D possibly being TRBD1 (5 bases). Germline CDR1 and CDR2: SGHAT and FQNNGV. This CDR3 has 12 amino acids. Trimming pared 5 bases from V and 8 bases from J, leaving 12 bases between. Here the CDR3 DNA reads TGTGCCAGCAGCCATACAGGCGGCGGCTACACCTTC. Translated, it gives CASSHTGGGYTF.

The chain joins TRBV6-1 to TRBJ2-1, with D uncertain. V was shortened by 2 bases and J by 10 bases, with 9 bases between the two germline ends. This CDR3 spans 12 amino acids. In germline, CDR1 is MNHNS, CDR2 SASEGT. The CDR3 sequence is CASSELFGEQFF. The DNA of the CDR3 is TGTGCCAGCAGTGAATTGTTCGGGGAGCAGTTCTTC.

DNA for the CDR3: TGCGCCAGCAGCCAACCTCCGGACAGGGGGCACTATGGCTACACCTTC. The encoded protein is CASSQPPDRGHYGYTF. The genes are TRBV4-1 and TRBJ1-2; 11 bases fit TRBD1. The CDR3 has 16 amino acids. Germline CDR1 is MGHRA and CDR2 is YSYEKL. J gave up 3 bases and V 2 bases, and 5 bases lay outside the gene matches.